Listed below are T cell receptor beta chains from one sample, sequenced in a study of CD8+CD57+ T cells in acquired aplastic anemia. TCRdb analysed the reads with MiXCR anew, one entry per CDR3 protein. This repertoire shows about 290,000 distinct CDR3 sequences, 56% found once; its top ten account for roughly 1.3%. The sample was sorted CD4+, CD8+, or CD8+CD57+ T cells (not recorded which) from PBMCs. All receptors come from a human donor with aplastic anemia. The CDR3 runs from the conserved cysteine through the conserved F or W. The order of the fields is V gene, D gene, J gene, clone size, CDR3 protein, CDR3 DNA. A D gene is named only where the DNA matches it firmly. Where a row states a size, it is once, few, many or the class of an expanded clone; other rows omit it.

V: TRBV19
D: .
J: TRBJ1-3
size: .
CDR3: CASSIFIKSSGNTIYF
DNA: TGTGCCAGTAGTATCTTTATAAAGAGCTCTGGAAACACCATATATTTT

V: TRBV9
D: .
J: TRBJ1-1
size: .
CDR3: CASSEEESNTEAFF
DNA: TGTGCCAGCAGCGAAGAGGAATCAAACACTGAAGCTTTCTTT

V: TRBV7-9
D: TRBD1
J: TRBJ2-5
size: few
CDR3: CASSLRQGSRETQYF
DNA: TGTGCCAGCAGCTTACGACAGGGTAGTCGGGAGACCCAGTACTTC

V: TRBV7-3
D: .
J: TRBJ2-2
size: once
CDR3: CASSLMSGNPTGELFF
DNA: TGTGCCAGCAGCTTGATGTCCGGCAACCCCACTGGGGAGCTGTTTTTT

V: TRBV3-1
D: .
J: TRBJ1-4
size: many
CDR3: CASRPAGTLKEKLFF
DNA: TGTGCCAGCAGGCCAGCGGGGACATTGAAGGAAAAACTGTTTTTT

V: TRBV10-3
D: .
J: TRBJ2-5
size: .
CDR3: CASSYLTRAPMGETQYF
DNA: TGTGCCAGCAGTTACTTAACCCGGGCCCCTATGGGAGAGACCCAGTACTTC

V: TRBV25-1
D: .
J: TRBJ2-7
size: once
CDR3: CASRFGTDNSF
DNA: TGTGCCAGCAGGTTCGGGACGGACAACTCCTTC

V: TRBV3-1
D: .
J: TRBJ1-2
size: few
CDR3: CAGSPRDWSGYTF
DNA: TGTGCCGGCAGCCCGAGGGATTGGAGTGGCTACACCTTC

V: TRBV7-9
D: TRBD2
J: TRBJ2-1
size: many
CDR3: CASSYRGGGVSYNEQFF
DNA: TGTGCCAGCAGCTACCGGGGGGGCGGGGTCTCCTACAATGAGCAGTTCTTC

V: TRBV9
D: .
J: TRBJ1-6
size: many
CDR3: CASSPPGDRLHF
DNA: TGTGCCAGCAGCCCCCCGGGGGACCGTCTCCACTTT

V: TRBV6-5
D: .
J: TRBJ2-7
size: many
CDR3: CASSSSGPYEQYF
DNA: TGTGCCAGCAGTTCCTCAGGGCCCTACGAGCAGTACTTC

V: TRBV19
D: .
J: TRBJ1-2
size: .
CDR3: CASTRPPANYGYTF
DNA: TGTGCCAGTACCCGCCCCCCAGCTAACTATGGCTACACCTTC

V: TRBV19
D: .
J: TRBJ2-7
size: many
CDR3: CASKNWEGGSYEQYF
DNA: TGTGCCAGCAAGAACTGGGAGGGGGGTTCCTACGAGCAGTACTTC

V: TRBV4-1
D: TRBD2
J: TRBJ2-3
size: many
CDR3: CASSQDLGSGVSDTQYF
DNA: TGCGCCAGCAGCCAAGATCTAGGTAGCGGGGTTTCAGATACGCAGTATTTT

V: TRBV10-3
D: TRBD1
J: TRBJ1-5
size: .
CDR3: CAISARPGQPNQPQHF
DNA: TGTGCCATCAGTGCTAGACCGGGACAGCCGAATCAGCCCCAGCATTTT